What follows is one TCR beta chain and its context. It lacks a known antigen. There are no base qualities to consult, and no much larger clone falls within one base. Trimming takes 1 base off V and 5 bases off J; junction bases not matched to a gene: 9. The CDR3 starts with the cysteine, ends with the phenylalanine, and has 16 residues. Only the CDR3 DNA is retained, 48 bases long and in frame from the first base. CDR1 and CDR2 are read off the germline V gene as KGHSH and LQKENI. Libraries were built with the immunoSEQ multiplex PCR assay. A mixture of 60 forward primers for TCR Vbeta segments and 13 reverse primers for TCR Jbeta segments was used in the multiplex PCR. A multiplex PCR assay on genomic DNA amplified the CDR3 region of rearranged TCR beta genes. On the Illumina HiSeq System, the amplified TCR beta libraries were sequenced as 87-base-pair reads. Processing in the source paper ran as follows. A later analysis tallied roughly 78 million unique TCR beta chains across the 666 repertoires, and roughly 11 million of those chains were shared by two or more donors. Raw reads were error-corrected and collapsed into unique sequences by a nearest-neighbor algorithm in which closely related sequences were merged to remove PCR and sequencing errors. Alignment of CDR3 sequences to IMGT reference sequences was used to assign V, D and J gene segments. For a sequence to be retained, at least a six-nucleotide match to both a V gene segment and a J gene segment was required. A rearrangement was called productive if the CDR3 had no stop codons and remained in frame with V and J, and every other rearrangement was called non-productive. CDR3 was defined according to IMGT convention as the region running from the second conserved V-encoded cysteine to the conserved J-encoded phenylalanine. The earlier analysis of some 540 of the donors excluded any sequence lacking an unambiguous match to a single V gene segment. In an earlier analysis of a few hundred of the donors, V segments were called functional above 56.7% productive rearrangements and were called segregating when the between-donor standard deviation exceeded 5%. A statistical classification framework was built for diagnosing cytomegalovirus status from the catalog of TCR beta chain sequences. V and J gene assignment, in a later analysis, came from comparing TCR nucleotide sequences with IMGT/GENE-DB human TR gene sequences. Using the TCRdist pipeline, a later analysis assigned CDR3 sequences along with most-parsimonious VDJ recombination scenarios. A later analysis defined each TCR beta chain by its CDR3 amino acid sequence plus V-gene family, and excluded reads lacking a unique V-gene family. As a way to deal with suspected cross-contamination and a sequencing artifact, a later analysis dropped 450 to 700 nucleotide sequences that were highly shared and had low generation probability. For each public chain, a later analysis derived a clonal expansion index from normalized ranks of inferred template counts within each repertoire. In a later analysis, generation probabilities were computed with a VDJ recombination model fitted to out-of-frame rearrangements, and the resulting probabilities were checked against IGoR. In a later analysis, TCR-TCR, TCR-HLA and TCR-CMV co-occurrence was scored with hypergeometric tests, and a repertoire-size bias correction was applied to TCR pairs. False discovery rates were estimated in a later analysis by permuting HLA or CMV assignments 20 times. In a later analysis, co-occurring TCRs were grouped using DBSCAN, and TCRdist sequence similarity was added for clustering within HLA-allele-positive subsets. Repertoires with fewer than 30,000 or more than 120,000 public chains, plus five repertoires with anomalous nucleotide sharing, were excluded from co-occurrence clustering. TCRdb took over this immuneACCESS table, retaining in-frame rearrangements with V and J assigned. Such tables are incomplete; in checked studies, under half of the missing clones stem from an unresolved V gene, and the remainder is unexplained. V and J calls and clone size are as listed in that table; D and trimming were resolved from the DNA. This sample has about 150,000 clones in its table, and about 74% of those were observed once. The ten largest clones take up about 4% of the sample.

In total, around 600 healthy bone marrow donors made up the cohort. At the time of sampling, every cohort member was nominally healthy, though immune exposures that went unrecorded were likely present. The donor was CMV seronegative and was included in the group of 352 seronegative cohort members. Every donor gave a peripheral blood sample, and the peripheral blood mononuclear cells from that sample were used for TCR beta sequencing. Genomic DNA extraction from the blood cell samples was performed with the Qiagen DNeasy Blood Extraction Kit. The sample comes from a study of cytomegalovirus exposure and HLA in healthy donors (dated 2017 in TCRdb). Looking at the study overall: An earlier analysis of 587 of the donors reported 250 to 300 Gb of sequence data and 117 million unique TCR beta sequences from some 180 million T cells. Approximately 310 gigabases of sequencing data and 78 million or so unique TCR sequences were included in an early release covering about 620 HLA-typed donors. The genetic ancestry cluster associated with self-reported Caucasian donors included over 80% of the 398 genotyped donors. The study was designed to test whether signatures of past pathogen exposure could be identified by cataloging public T cell receptors. Using immunosequencing, the study profiled T cell repertoires from 550 to 750 subjects and related those repertoires to cytomegalovirus serostatus. Along with the roughly 670-subject first cohort, a separate validation cohort of over a hundred different subjects was used. To predict cytomegalovirus infection status, the study combined high-throughput TCR immunosequencing, statistical association of individual TCRs with disease status, and machine learning. To study patterns of TCR occurrence, a later analysis re-analyzed previously published TCR beta repertoires from more than 550 donors and added high-resolution HLA genotyping. Rather than using new phenotypic data, the later analysis identified candidate immune exposures from TCR beta sequences and from how often those sequences occurred across donors. To decide whether each TCR beta V gene segment behaved as functional or pseudogenic, an earlier analysis of approximately 600 of the donors relied on high-throughput TCR beta sequencing. Donor age, sex, ethnicity and CMV serostatus were compiled together with the repertoire data. In a later genetic analysis, genome-wide SNP genotypes for about 55% of the roughly 670 donors were used, and that subset was treated as a discovery cohort. Every discovery cohort repertoire had been produced on one sequencing platform. Both class I and class II loci were covered by HLA typing, at four-digit resolution. Typing coverage differed by locus: A, B, C, DRB1 and DQB1 were typed in roughly 629-630 donors, DQA1 in 500 to 550, DPA1 in around 600, and DPB1 in 472. Four to six DR-DQ haplotypes were handled as single units for association and clustering, since linkage in the cohort was strong. Across roughly 420 genotyped donors of the cohort, an average of roughly 230,000 unique TCR beta nucleotide sequences per donor were sequenced, and approximately 17% of those sequences were non-productive.

Summary of the overall study and its limitations: A later analysis found that most CMV-associated TCR beta chains appeared HLA-restricted, with HLA associations seemingly driven largely by CMV exposure. When HLA alleles, especially DR and DQ, strongly co-occurred, TCR associations were difficult to assign to individual alleles. In a later analysis, HLA-associated TCR beta chains were found to be more clonally expanded and to have lower generation probabilities than equally common non-associated chains. The presence/absence analyses assumed that sequencing depth was roughly uniform across donors, and that assumption may not be true. The sequencing pipeline was judged likely to have produced a cluster of highly shared sequence variants as a technical artifact. According to a later analysis, parvovirus B19, influenza, CMV and Epstein-Barr virus appeared linked to several top co-occurrence clusters. In a later genetic analysis, a missense DCLRE1C variant was associated with V-gene and J-gene trimming of TCR beta chains, and the association was replicated in an independent cohort. Compared with the roughly 720-donor mean, donors in an Asian-associated ancestry cluster had fewer N-insertions in productive TCRs, according to a later genetic analysis. The classifier was reported to diagnose cytomegalovirus status with high specificity and sensitivity in both the original cohort and the validation cohort. A further reported finding was that TCR beta sequences accurately predicted the HLA-A and HLA-B alleles for most subjects in the first cohort. In a later analysis, the rate of TCR association differed among HLA loci, with DRB1 alleles having the most associated TCRs and HLA-C alleles having the fewest. Correlated functional status among segregating V segments might reflect linkage disequilibrium, but an unknown experimental factor could not be ruled out. The cohort was sequenced for TCR beta chains only, and without alpha or paired-chain data the features that could be detected were limited. The only immune exposure information available for the cohort was CMV serostatus. Because counts were too low, roughly 16 rarely observed V segments, including chromosome 9 orphons, were left out of the earlier analysis of 500 to 750 of the donors. Most TCR sequences were seen in very few donors, while some public TCRs were found in many individuals. Because the 87-base-pair reads could not distinguish some IMGT-functional V segments, including TRBV6-2 and TRBV6-3, those segments were excluded. In an earlier analysis of roughly 560 of the donors, most TCR beta V segments were observed in productive rearrangements about 87% or about 30% of the time, broadly matching IMGT annotations. It was suggested by the authors that the approach could potentially be generalized to other disease states and immunological phenotypes. The study gave a list of about 160 TCR beta chains associated with cytomegalovirus. Because some donors lacked HLA typing at each locus, the association tests relied only on the typed subset. A later analysis associated about 17,000 TCR beta sequences with specific HLA alleles at a false discovery rate of 0.05. A few of the identified cytomegalovirus-associated TCR beta chains were confirmed in vitro to be specific for cytomegalovirus antigens.

Source material: PBMCs. The V gene is TRBV18 and the J gene is TRBJ2-5, with 8 bases aligning to TRBD1. The sequence was collected from a woman aged 40-49 years in good health and CMV-seronegative. The DNA sequence is given as TGTGCCAGCTCACCACTTAGGACAGGGAATATGGAGACCCAGTACTTC. This translates into CASSPLRTGNMETQYF.